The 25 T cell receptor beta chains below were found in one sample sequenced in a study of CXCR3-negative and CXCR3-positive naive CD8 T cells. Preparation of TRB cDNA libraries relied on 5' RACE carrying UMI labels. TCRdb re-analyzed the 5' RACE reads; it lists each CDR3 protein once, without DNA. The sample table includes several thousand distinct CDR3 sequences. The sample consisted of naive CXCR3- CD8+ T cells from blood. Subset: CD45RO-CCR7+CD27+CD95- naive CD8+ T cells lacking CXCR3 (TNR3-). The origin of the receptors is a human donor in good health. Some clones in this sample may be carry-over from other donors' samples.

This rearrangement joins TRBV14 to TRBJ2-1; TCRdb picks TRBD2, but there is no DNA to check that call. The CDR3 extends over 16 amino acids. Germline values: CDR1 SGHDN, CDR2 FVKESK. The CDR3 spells CASRHTGPANYNEQFF.

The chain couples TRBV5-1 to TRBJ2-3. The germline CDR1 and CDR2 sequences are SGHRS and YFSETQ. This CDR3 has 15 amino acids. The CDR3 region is CASMGWGSSTDTQYF.

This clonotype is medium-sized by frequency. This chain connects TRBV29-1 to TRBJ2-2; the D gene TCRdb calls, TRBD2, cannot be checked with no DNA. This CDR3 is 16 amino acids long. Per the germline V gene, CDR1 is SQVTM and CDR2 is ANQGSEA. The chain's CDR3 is CSVYLSGSLNTGELFF.

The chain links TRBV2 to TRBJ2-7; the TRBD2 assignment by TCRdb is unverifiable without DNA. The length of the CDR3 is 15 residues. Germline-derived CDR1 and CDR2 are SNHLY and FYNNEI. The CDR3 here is CASNQGTSGRYEQYF.

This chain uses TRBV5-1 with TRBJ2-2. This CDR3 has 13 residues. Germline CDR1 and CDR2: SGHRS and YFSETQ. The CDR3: CASSSAGTGELFF.

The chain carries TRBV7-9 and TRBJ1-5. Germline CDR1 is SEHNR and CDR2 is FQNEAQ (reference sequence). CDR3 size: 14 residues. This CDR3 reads CASSGTGVNQPQHF.

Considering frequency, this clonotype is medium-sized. The CDR3 reads CSVEDDGATSSTDTQYF. The J gene is TRBJ2-3, the V gene TRBV29-1; TCRdb reports TRBD1, a call that lacks DNA to check it against. The CDR3 extends over 17 amino acids. Germline V gives CDR1 SQVTM, CDR2 ANQGSEA.

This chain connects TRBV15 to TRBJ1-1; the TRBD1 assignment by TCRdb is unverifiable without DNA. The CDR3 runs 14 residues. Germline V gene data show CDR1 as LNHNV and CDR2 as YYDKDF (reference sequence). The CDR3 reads CATSRSGLPPEAFF.

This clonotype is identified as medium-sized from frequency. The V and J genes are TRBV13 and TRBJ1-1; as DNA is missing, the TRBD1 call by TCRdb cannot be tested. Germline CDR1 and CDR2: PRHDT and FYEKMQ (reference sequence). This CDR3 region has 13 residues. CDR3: CASSQTGGTEAFF.

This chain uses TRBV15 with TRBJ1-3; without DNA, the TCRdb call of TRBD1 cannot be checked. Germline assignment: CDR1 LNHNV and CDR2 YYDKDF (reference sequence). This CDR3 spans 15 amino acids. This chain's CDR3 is CATSRVPRGGNTIYF.

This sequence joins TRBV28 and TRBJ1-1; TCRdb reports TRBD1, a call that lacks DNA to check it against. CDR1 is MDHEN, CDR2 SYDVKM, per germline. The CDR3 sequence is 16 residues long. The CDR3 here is CATGREYSRMNTEAFF. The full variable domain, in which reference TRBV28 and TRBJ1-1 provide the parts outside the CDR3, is DVKVTQSSRYLVKRTGEKVFLECVQDMDHENMFWYRQDPGLGLRLIYFSYDVKMKEKGDIPEGYSVSREKKERFSLILESASTNQTSMYLCATGREYSRMNTEAFFGQGTRLTVV.

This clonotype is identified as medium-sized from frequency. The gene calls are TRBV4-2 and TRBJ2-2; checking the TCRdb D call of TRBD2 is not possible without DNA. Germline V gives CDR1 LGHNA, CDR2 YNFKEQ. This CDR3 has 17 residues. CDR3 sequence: CASSQVTSGSNTGELFF.

The CDR3: CASSQDGDQETQYF. This chain links TRBV4-1 with TRBJ2-5. The V gene's germline CDR1 is MGHRA and CDR2 YSYEKL. This CDR3 region has 14 residues.

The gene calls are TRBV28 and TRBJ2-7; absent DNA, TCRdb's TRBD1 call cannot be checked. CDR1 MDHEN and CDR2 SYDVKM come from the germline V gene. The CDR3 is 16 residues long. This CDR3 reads CASSPTRDRVYYEQYF.

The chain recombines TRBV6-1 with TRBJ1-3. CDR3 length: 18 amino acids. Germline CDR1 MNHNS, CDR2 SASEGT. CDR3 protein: CASNSDDEGPYSGNTIYF.

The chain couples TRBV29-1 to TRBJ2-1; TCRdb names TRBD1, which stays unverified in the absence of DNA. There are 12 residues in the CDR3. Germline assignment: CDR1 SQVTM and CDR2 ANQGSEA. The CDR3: CSVWDGYNEQFF.

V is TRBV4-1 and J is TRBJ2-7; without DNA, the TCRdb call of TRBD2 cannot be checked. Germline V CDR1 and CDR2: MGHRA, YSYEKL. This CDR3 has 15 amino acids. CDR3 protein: CASSQDSSGFYEQYF.

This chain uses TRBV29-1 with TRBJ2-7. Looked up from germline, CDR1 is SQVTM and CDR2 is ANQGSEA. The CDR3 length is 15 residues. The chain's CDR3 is CSVNSEANRFPEQYF.

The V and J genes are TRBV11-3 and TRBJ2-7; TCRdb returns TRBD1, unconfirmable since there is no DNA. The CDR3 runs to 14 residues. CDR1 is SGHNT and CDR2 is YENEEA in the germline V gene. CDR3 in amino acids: CAKRPAGTSYEQYF.

The CDR3 spells CASSVQGAYNEQFF. The chain is built from TRBV19 and TRBJ2-1; TCRdb reports TRBD1, a call that lacks DNA to check it against. Germline values: CDR1 LNHDA, CDR2 SQIVND (reference sequence). This CDR3 contains 14 residues.

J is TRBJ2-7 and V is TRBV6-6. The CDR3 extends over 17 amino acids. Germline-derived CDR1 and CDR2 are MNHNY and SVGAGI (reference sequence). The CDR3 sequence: CASSYSIYGGDSYEQYF.

CDR3: CASSYGIEQYF. J is TRBJ2-7 and V is TRBV6-5. CDR1 is MNHEY and CDR2 is SVGAGI in the germline V gene. This CDR3 is 11 amino acids long.

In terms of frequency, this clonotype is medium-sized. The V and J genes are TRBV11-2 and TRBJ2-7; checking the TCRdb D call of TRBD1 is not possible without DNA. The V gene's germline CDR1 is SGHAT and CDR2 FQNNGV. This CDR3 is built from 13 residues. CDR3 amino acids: CASSSRDGYEQYF.

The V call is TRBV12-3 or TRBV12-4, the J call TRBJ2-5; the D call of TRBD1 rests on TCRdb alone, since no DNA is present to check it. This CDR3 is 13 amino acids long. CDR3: CASSYRGQETQYF.

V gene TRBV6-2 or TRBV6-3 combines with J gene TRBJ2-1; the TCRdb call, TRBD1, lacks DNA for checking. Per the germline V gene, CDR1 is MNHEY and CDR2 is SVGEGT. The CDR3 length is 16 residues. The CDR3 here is CASTGMGGSSYNEQFF.